These 6 T cell receptor beta chains were sequenced from one sample in a study of blood T cell repertoires in COVID-19. Profiling relied on immunoSEQ multiplex PCR, and the TCRdb table lists in-frame clones only, not all of them. Of under 100,000 clones listed, roughly 80% were seen once; the top ten hold around 12%. Sequencing was done on a sample of peripheral blood. The source is a woman in her thirties or forties with active or convalescent COVID-19.

This clone came up many times. This same CDR3 is encoded by further DNA sequences in the sample. CDR3 in amino acids: CASSHSGGPYEQYF. The DNA for the CDR3 is TGTGCCAGCAGCCATAGCGGGGGACCCTACGAGCAGTACTTC. This rearrangement joins TRBV7-9 to TRBJ2-7, with TRBD2 identical over 9 bases. Per germline, CDR1 SEHNR and CDR2 FQNEAQ (reference sequence). V dropped 5 bases and J dropped 2; count of bases not matched to a gene: 4. The CDR3 has 14 amino acids. The full variable domain, its missing parts supplied by reference TRBV7-9 and TRBJ2-7, is DTGVSQNPRHKITKRGQNVTFRCDPISEHNRLYWYRQTLGQGPEFLTYFQNEAQLEKSRLLSDRFSAERPKGSFSTLEIQRTEQGDSAMYLCASSHSGGPYEQYFGPGTRLTVT.

This CDR3 is CSAAGMGQFF. As DNA, the CDR3 is TGCAGTGCCGCCGGGATGGGGCAGTTCTTC. J is TRBJ2-1 and V is TRBV20-1, with D maybe TRBD2 (5 bases). CDR1 is DFQATT, CDR2 SNEGSKA, per germline (reference sequence). V was shortened by 6 bases and J by 12 bases, with 12 bases between the two germline ends. CDR3 length equals 10 residues.

This sequence joins TRBV4-3 and TRBJ2-2; tentative D call: TRBD1 (6 bases). The CDR3 sequence is 17 residues long. Per the germline V gene, CDR1 is LGHNA and CDR2 is YSLEER. V dropped 0 bases and J dropped 1 base, with 12 bases sitting between them. The CDR3 is CASSQDPARGNTGELFF. The CDR3 nucleotides are TGCGCCAGCAGCCAAGATCCCGCCAGGGGGAACACCGGGGAGCTGTTTTTT.

This sequence joins TRBV6-5 and TRBJ2-1; a weak D match, TRBD1 (6 bases). This CDR3 region has 15 residues. V lost 6 bases to trimming and J lost 7 bases, with 19 bases between them. Per the germline V gene, CDR1 is MNHEY and CDR2 is SVGAGI. In DNA form, the CDR3 reads TGTGCCAGCAGAAGGACCGGGACAAGGCAAAATGAGCAGTTCTTC. This gives the protein CASRRTGTRQNEQFF.

This clone was seen more than once but under ten times. The chain couples TRBV6-2 or TRBV6-3 to TRBJ1-4; D not resolved. V lost 1 base to trimming and J lost 0 bases, with 6 bases between them. Germline loops: CDR1 MNHEY, CDR2 SVGEGT. CDR3 length: 15 residues. In DNA, the CDR3 is TGTGCCAGCAGTTACTTACGGGCAACTAATGAAAAACTGTTTTTT. This translates into CASSYLRATNEKLFF.

The V gene is TRBV21-1, the J gene TRBJ1-5. TRBV21-1 is recorded as a pseudogene. The CDR3 runs 13 residues. CDR3 amino acids: CATGMVRDQPQHF. In DNA, the CDR3 is TGTGCCACGGGGATGGTACGGGATCAGCCCCAGCATTTT.